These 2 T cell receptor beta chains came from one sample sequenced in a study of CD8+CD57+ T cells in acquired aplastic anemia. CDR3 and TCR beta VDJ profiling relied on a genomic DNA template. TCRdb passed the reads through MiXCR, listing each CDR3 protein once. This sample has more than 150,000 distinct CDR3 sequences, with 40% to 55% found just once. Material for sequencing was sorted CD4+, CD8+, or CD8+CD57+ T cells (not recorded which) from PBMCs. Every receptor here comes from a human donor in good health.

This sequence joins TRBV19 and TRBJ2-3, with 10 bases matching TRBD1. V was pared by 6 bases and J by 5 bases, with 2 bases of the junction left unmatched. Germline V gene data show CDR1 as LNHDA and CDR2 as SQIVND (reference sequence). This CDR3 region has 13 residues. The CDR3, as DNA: TGTGCCAGTAGACGGACAGGGGGAGATACGCAGTATTTT. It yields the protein CASRRTGGDTQYF.

Here the CDR3 DNA reads TGTGCCAGTGGGACTAGCGGGGGGGCGGCCTACAATGAGCAGTTCTTC. It is translated as CASGTSGGAAYNEQFF. V and J are TRBV19 and TRBJ2-1, with 16 nucleotides matching TRBD2. Germline V gene lookup returns CDR1 LNHDA and CDR2 SQIVND (reference sequence). The V segment lost 8 bases and the J segment 2 bases; nucleotides outside the gene matches: 3. The CDR3 extends over 16 amino acids. The entire variable domain, with the rest obtained from reference TRBV19 and TRBJ2-1, is as follows: DGGITQSPKYLFRKEGQNVTLSCEQNLNHDAMYWYRQDPGQGLRLIYYSQIVNDFQKGDIAEGYSVSREKKESFPLTVTSAQKNPTAFYLCASGTSGGAAYNEQFFGPGTRLTVL.